These 23 T cell receptor beta chains came from one sample sequenced in a study of blood T cell repertoires in COVID-19. Clones were read by immunoSEQ multiplex PCR, and TCRdb kept only the in-frame ones, dropping some. The table has over 90,000 clones, approximately 90% seen once. Specimen: peripheral blood. All receptors derive from a woman between 45 and 65 years old with COVID-19, enrolled during active disease.

This chain uses TRBV4-3 with TRBJ2-7; tentative D call: TRBD1 (7 bases). This CDR3 has 13 residues. V lost 4 bases to trimming and J lost 5 bases, with 12 bases between them. Germline CDR1 and CDR2: LGHNA and YSLEER. CDR3 region: CASSLRRGDEQYF. CDR3 sequence (DNA): TGCGCCAGCAGCCTCCGCAGGGGGGACGAGCAGTACTTC.

The CDR3 DNA sequence: TGTGCCAGCACGCGGGGGGCGGCCGGGGAGCTGTTTTTT. Translation gives CASTRGAAGELFF. The J gene is TRBJ2-2, the V gene TRBV7-9, with 8 bases matching TRBD2. CDR3 size: 13 residues. Germline V gene data show CDR1 as SEHNR and CDR2 as FQNEAQ (reference sequence). V dropped 7 bases and J dropped 6; count of bases not matched to a gene: 4.

This chain links TRBV18 with TRBJ1-1, with D possibly TRBD1 on 5 matching bases. Trimming removed 0 bases from V and 1 base from J, with 9 bases in between. CDR3 length: 15 residues. Germline V gene sequence: CDR1 KGHSH, CDR2 LQKENI. CDR3 sequence: CASSPPQGPNTEAFF. CDR3 nucleotide sequence: TGTGCCAGCTCACCACCTCAGGGCCCGAACACTGAAGCTTTCTTT.

V is TRBV27 and J is TRBJ2-1; 8 nucleotides match TRBD1. This CDR3 region has 15 residues. The V and J ends lost 0 bases and 10 bases, in that order; junction bases with no gene match: 8. Germline CDR1 MNHEY, CDR2 SMNVEV (reference sequence). The CDR3 bases are TGTGCCAGCAGTTTATCGTTTTCAGGACAGGGCGAGCAGTTCTTC. Protein: CASSLSFSGQGEQFF.

The count of this clone is one. The V call is TRBV14, the J call TRBJ2-7; D remains unclear. Looked up from germline, CDR1 is SGHDN and CDR2 is FVKESK. Trimming removed 1 base at V and 2 bases at J, with 6 bases between. The CDR3 has 13 amino acids. CDR3 bases: TGTGCCAGCAGCCAAGTTCTAGCCTACGAGCAGTACTTC. This gives the protein CASSQVLAYEQYF.

The chain joins TRBV7-9 to TRBJ1-5, with D tentatively TRBD1 (5 bases). V was trimmed by 4 bases and J by 1 base, leaving 8 bases between them. CDR1 is SEHNR and CDR2 is FQNEAQ in the germline V gene (reference sequence). The CDR3 has 14 amino acids. CDR3 sequence (DNA): TGTGCCAGCAGCTCGACAGCAAGCAATCAGCCCCAGCATTTT. This translates into CASSSTASNQPQHF.

The rearrangement uses TRBV6-5 and TRBJ2-1, with 9 positions matching TRBD2. The CDR3 is 15 amino acids. Germline CDR1 is MNHEY and CDR2 is SVGAGI. Germline trimming cut 5 bases from V and 3 bases from J; bases unmatched to any gene: 5. The CDR3 region is CASSPIAGDYNEQFF. The CDR3 bases are TGTGCCAGCAGTCCTATAGCGGGGGACTACAATGAGCAGTTCTTC.

This chain links TRBV12-5 with TRBJ1-1, with 8 bases fitting TRBD1. The CDR3 has 15 residues. In germline, CDR1 is LGHNT, CDR2 FRNRAP. Trimming at V came to 4 bases and at J to 4 bases, leaving 8 bases not matched to a gene. The DNA of the CDR3 is TGTGCTAGTGGTTCAAACCAGGGGGCGATCACTGAAGCTTTCTTT. Residues: CASGSNQGAITEAFF.

The CDR3 DNA follows: TGTGCCTGGAGTGCGGGGGGAGGGGGCAATCAGCCCCAGCATTTT. It translates to CAWSAGGGGNQPQHF. V and J are TRBV30 and TRBJ1-5; tentatively, D is TRBD1 (5 bases). From germline, CDR1 is GTSNPN and CDR2 SVGIG (reference sequence). Trimming stripped 1 base from V and 2 bases from J, with 12 bases between. This CDR3 comprises 15 residues.

This clone has only one observation. The chain recombines TRBV4-2 with TRBJ2-1; 14 bases are shared with TRBD2. V trimming: 4 bases; J trimming: 0 bases; junction bases outside the gene matches: 11. Germline assignment: CDR1 LGHNA and CDR2 YNFKEQ. This CDR3 contains 20 residues. CDR3 bases: TGTGCCAGCAGCCTACTCCGCCCCGGGACTAGCGGGGGCTCCTACAATGAGCAGTTCTTC. Amino acid sequence: CASSLLRPGTSGGSYNEQFF.

The rearrangement joins TRBV2 to TRBJ1-4; D unresolved. The CDR3 covers 16 residues. Looked up from germline, CDR1 is SNHLY and CDR2 is FYNNEI. Trimming took off 3 bases at V and 1 base at J, with 12 bases between the two ends. The CDR3 reads CASSENSIITNEKLFF. The CDR3, as DNA: TGTGCCAGCAGTGAGAACAGCATAATAACTAATGAAAAACTGTTTTTT.

DNA of the CDR3: TGTGCCAGCAGTTACCTAGCGGGGGCTAGCACAGATACGCAGTATTTT. This translates into CASSYLAGASTDTQYF. The chain recombines TRBV6-2 or TRBV6-3 with TRBJ2-3; 10 nucleotides align to TRBD2. This CDR3 spans 16 amino acids. Germline-derived CDR1 and CDR2 are MNHEY and SVGEGT. The V and J ends lost 2 bases and 0 bases, in that order; junction bases with no gene match: 2.

The chain is built from TRBV6-5 and TRBJ1-4; tentatively, D is TRBD1 (5 bases). The V and J ends lost 8 bases and 5 bases respectively, with 12 bases between them. The length of the CDR3 is 13 residues. The V gene's germline CDR1 is MNHEY and CDR2 SVGAGI. As DNA, the CDR3 is TGTGCCAGCGACAGACAAAAAAATGAAAAACTGTTTTTT. Protein sequence: CASDRQKNEKLFF.

The J gene is TRBJ2-1, the V gene TRBV7-2, with D possibly TRBD2 on 7 matching bases. Germline assignment: CDR1 SGHTA and CDR2 FQGNSA. Trimming removed 1 base from V and 8 bases from J, with 12 bases in between. This CDR3 comprises 14 residues. The CDR3 bases are TGTGCCAGCAGCTTAGTAGGGGGGGAATATGAGCAGTTCTTC. Its translation: CASSLVGGEYEQFF.

A note on this clone: Other DNA sequences in the same sample also yield this CDR3. The rearrangement uses TRBV3-1 (or the pseudogene TRBV3-2) and TRBJ2-5, with 8 bases lining up with TRBD2. Germline V gene sequence: CDR1 LGHDT, CDR2 YNNKEL (reference sequence). The CDR3 extends over 14 amino acids. V lost 1 base, J lost 2 bases, and 0 bases stayed unmatched. CDR3 loop: CASSQAGGQETQYF. The CDR3 DNA reads as TGTGCCAGCAGCCAAGCGGGGGGGCAAGAGACCCAGTACTTC.

The CDR3 DNA reads TGCAGCGTCGGAGGTTCGGCGGGCTACGAGCAGTACTTC. Encoded protein: CSVGGSAGYEQYF. This chain connects TRBV29-1 to TRBJ2-7; D perhaps matches TRBD2 (5 bases). V lost 6 bases to trimming and J lost 3 bases, with 15 bases between them. The germline CDR1 and CDR2 sequences are SQVTM and ANQGSEA. The CDR3 is 13 amino acids.

V gene TRBV19 combines with J gene TRBJ1-5, with TRBD1 matching over 7 bases. The CDR3 is made up of 16 amino acids. V dropped 10 bases and J dropped 4; count of bases not matched to a gene: 16. Germline-derived CDR1 and CDR2 are LNHDA and SQIVND (reference sequence). This chain's CDR3 is CATSVSGTETNQPQHF. The CDR3 DNA sequence: TGTGCCACTTCGGTCTCCGGGACAGAAACGAATCAGCCCCAGCATTTT.

This chain links TRBV10-3 with TRBJ1-4; D is unresolved. Looked up from germline, CDR1 is ENHRY and CDR2 is SYGVKD. The germline V and J ends were trimmed by 3 bases and 4 bases, with 9 bases remaining between them. The CDR3 sequence is 14 residues long. CDR3 residues: CAISDTPGNEKLFF. The CDR3 DNA sequence: TGTGCCATCAGTGACACGCCCGGTAATGAAAAACTGTTTTTT.

This chain links TRBV9 with TRBJ1-1; D unclear. The length of the CDR3 is 14 residues. Looked up from germline, CDR1 is SGDLS and CDR2 is YYNGEE. V was trimmed by 1 base and J by 1 base, leaving 8 bases between them. The CDR3 region has the DNA TGTGCCAGCAGCGTATTGACTACGAACACTGAAGCTTTCTTT. Its translation is CASSVLTTNTEAFF.

V and J are TRBV6-5 and TRBJ1-5, with D perhaps TRBD1 (6 bases). The CDR3 is made up of 14 amino acids. Germline V lookup: CDR1 MNHEY, CDR2 SVGAGI. V was clipped by 1 base and J by 5 bases, with 9 bases between them. CDR3 amino acids: CASSYLQGDQPQHF. CDR3 DNA: TGTGCCAGCAGTTACTTACAGGGAGATCAGCCCCAGCATTTT.

The chain employs TRBV5-1 and TRBJ1-3; 9 nucleotides align to TRBD1. Losses at the gene ends were 3 bases for V and 0 bases for J; bases not matched to a gene: 1. The CDR3 is 15 amino acids. Germline V gives CDR1 SGHRS, CDR2 YFSETQ. In DNA, the CDR3 is TGCGCCAGCAGCTCACAGGGGGCCTCTGGAAACACCATATATTTT. It translates to CASSSQGASGNTIYF. Based on the CDR3 plus reference TRBV5-1 and TRBJ1-3, the full variable domain is KAGVTQTPRYLIKTRGQQVTLSCSPISGHRSVSWYQQTPGQGLQFLFEYFSETQRNKGNFPGRFSGRQFSNSRSEMNVSTLELGDSALYLCASSSQGASGNTIYFGEGSWLTVV.

V is TRBV18 and J is TRBJ1-6; D might be TRBD1 (6 bases). The CDR3 loop spans 14 amino acids. Germline CDR1 and CDR2: KGHSH and LQKENI. V lost 2 bases and J lost 9, with 11 bases in between. CDR3 sequence: CASSPAGTTSPLHF. The CDR3, as DNA: TGTGCCAGCTCACCAGCCGGGACAACTTCACCCCTCCACTTT.

The chain couples TRBV27 to TRBJ2-7; the match to TRBD2 covers 15 bases. Germline trimming cut 5 bases from V and 3 bases from J; bases unmatched to any gene: 5. Germline V gene data show CDR1 as MNHEY and CDR2 as SMNVEV (reference sequence). This CDR3 contains 16 residues. The CDR3 DNA reads as TGTGCCAGCAGTGGGTGGACTAGCGGGGGGGGCTACGAGCAGTACTTC. Translation: CASSGWTSGGGYEQYF.